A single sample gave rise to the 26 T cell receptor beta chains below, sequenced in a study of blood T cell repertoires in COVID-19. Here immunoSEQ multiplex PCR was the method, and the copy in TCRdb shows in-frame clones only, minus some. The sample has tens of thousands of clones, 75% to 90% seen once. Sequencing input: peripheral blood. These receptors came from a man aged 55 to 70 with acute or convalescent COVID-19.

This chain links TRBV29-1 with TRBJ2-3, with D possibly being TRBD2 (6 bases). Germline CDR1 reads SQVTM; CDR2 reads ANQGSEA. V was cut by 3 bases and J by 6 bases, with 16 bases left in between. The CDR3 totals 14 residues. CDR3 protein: CSVELWGRKDTQYF. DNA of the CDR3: TGCAGCGTTGAGCTGTGGGGGAGGAAGGATACGCAGTATTTT.

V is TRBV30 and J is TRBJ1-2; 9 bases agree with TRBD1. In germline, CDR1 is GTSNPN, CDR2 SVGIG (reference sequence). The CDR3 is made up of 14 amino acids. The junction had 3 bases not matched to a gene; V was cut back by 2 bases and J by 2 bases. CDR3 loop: CAWSSDRGNYGYTF. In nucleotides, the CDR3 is TGTGCCTGGAGTTCCGACAGGGGGAACTATGGCTACACCTTC.

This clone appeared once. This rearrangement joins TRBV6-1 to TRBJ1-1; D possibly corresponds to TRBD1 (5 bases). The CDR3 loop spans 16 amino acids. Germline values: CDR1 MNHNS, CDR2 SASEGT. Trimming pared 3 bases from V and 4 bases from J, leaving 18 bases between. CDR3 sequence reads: CASSDSGFSWGTEAFF. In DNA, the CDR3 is TGTGCCAGCAGTGATTCAGGGTTTTCTTGGGGCACTGAAGCTTTCTTT.

The CDR3, as DNA: TGTGCCACCAGCAGAGACCCCTCCTCTGGCTACACCTTC. It encodes CATSRDPSSGYTF. The V and J genes are TRBV15 and TRBJ1-2; no firm D call. The CDR3 runs 13 residues. The V end was cut by 0 bases, the J end by 7 bases, with 9 bases between. In germline, CDR1 is LNHNV, CDR2 YYDKDF (reference sequence).

The CDR3 protein is CASSFSPDQPQHF. The CDR3 DNA follows: TGCGCCAGCAGCTTTTCCCCGGATCAGCCCCAGCATTTT. J is TRBJ1-5 and V is TRBV5-1; D remains ambiguous. CDR1 SGHRS and CDR2 YFSETQ come from the germline V gene. The CDR3 contains 13 residues. V shed 2 bases and J shed 5 bases, with 8 bases lying between them.

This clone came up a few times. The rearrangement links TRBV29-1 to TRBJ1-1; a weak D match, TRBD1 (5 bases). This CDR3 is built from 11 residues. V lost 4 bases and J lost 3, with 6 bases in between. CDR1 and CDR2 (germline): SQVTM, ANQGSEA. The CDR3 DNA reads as TGCAGCGTTGGGGGGGACACTGAAGCTTTCTTT. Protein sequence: CSVGGDTEAFF.

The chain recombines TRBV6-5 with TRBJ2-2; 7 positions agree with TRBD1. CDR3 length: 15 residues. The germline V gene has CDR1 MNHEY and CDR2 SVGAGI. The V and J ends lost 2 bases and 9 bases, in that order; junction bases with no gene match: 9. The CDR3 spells CASSYMGQSYRELFF. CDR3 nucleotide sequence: TGTGCCAGCAGTTACATGGGACAGAGTTACCGGGAGCTGTTTTTT.

The CDR3 DNA follows: TGTGCCAGTGGGACTATCCCGGGGCAGTACTTC. Translating it yields CASGTIPGQYF. V is TRBV28 and J is TRBJ2-7, with TRBD2 matching 7 bases. The CDR3 length is 11 residues. Per the germline V gene, CDR1 is MDHEN and CDR2 is SYDVKM. With V trimmed by 9 bases and J by 9 bases, 8 bases remained unmatched.

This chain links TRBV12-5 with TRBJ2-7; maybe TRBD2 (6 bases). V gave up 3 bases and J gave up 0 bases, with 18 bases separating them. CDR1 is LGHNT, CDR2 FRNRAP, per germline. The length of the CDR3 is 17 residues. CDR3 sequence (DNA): TGTGCTAGTGGTTTAAACGCGGGACGTCGGGCCTCCTACGAGCAGTACTTC. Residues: CASGLNAGRRASYEQYF.

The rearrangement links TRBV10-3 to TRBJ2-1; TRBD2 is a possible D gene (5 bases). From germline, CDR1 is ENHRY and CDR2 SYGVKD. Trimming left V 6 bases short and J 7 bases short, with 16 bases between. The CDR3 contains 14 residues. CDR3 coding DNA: TGTGCCATCAGACCAGCGGTTTCTGGGAATGAGCAGTTCTTC. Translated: CAIRPAVSGNEQFF.

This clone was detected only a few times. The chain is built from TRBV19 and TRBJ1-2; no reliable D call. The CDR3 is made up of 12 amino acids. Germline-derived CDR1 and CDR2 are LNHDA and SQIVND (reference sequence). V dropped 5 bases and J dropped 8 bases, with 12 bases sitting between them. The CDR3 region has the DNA TGTGCCAGTAGTTCCCCTTTCGTCGGCTACACCTTC. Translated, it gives CASSSPFVGYTF.

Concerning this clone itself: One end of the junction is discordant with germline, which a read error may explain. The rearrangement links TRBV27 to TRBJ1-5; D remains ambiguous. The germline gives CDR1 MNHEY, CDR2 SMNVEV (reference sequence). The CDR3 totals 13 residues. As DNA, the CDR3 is TGTGCCAGCAGTCAGATGGGTCGTCAGGCCCAGCATTTT. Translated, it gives CASSQMGRQAQHF.

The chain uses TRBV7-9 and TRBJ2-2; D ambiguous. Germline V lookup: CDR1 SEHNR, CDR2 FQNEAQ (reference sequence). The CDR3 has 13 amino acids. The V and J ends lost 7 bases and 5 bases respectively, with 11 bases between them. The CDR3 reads CASTPRVTGELFF. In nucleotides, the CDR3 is TGTGCCAGCACCCCCCGTGTTACCGGGGAGCTGTTTTTT.

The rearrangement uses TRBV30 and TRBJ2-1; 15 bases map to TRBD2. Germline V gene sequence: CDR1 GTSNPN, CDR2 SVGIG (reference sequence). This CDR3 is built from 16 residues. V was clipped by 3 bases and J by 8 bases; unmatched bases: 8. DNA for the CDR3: TGTGCCTGGAGCCCGGGACTAGCGGGGGGTTCTTATGAGCAGTTCTTC. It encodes CAWSPGLAGGSYEQFF. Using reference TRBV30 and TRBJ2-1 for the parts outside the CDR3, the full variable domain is SQTIHQWPATLVQPVGSPLSLECTVEGTSNPNLYWYRQAAGRGLQLLFYSVGIGQISSEVPQNLSASRPQDRQFILSSKKLLLSDSGFYLCAWSPGLAGGSYEQFFGPGTRLTVL.

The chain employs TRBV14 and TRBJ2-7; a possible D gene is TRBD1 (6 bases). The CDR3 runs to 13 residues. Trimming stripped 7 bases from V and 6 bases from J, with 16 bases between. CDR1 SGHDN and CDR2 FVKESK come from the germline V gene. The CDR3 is CASTEIQGGEQYF. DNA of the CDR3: TGTGCCAGCACCGAGATACAGGGTGGCGAGCAGTACTTC.

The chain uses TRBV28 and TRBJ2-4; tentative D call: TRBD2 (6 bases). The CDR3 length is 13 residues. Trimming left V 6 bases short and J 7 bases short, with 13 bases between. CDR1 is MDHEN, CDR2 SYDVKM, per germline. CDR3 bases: TGTGCCAGCAGCATCGGGGGTAAGAACATTCAGTACTTC. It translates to CASSIGGKNIQYF.

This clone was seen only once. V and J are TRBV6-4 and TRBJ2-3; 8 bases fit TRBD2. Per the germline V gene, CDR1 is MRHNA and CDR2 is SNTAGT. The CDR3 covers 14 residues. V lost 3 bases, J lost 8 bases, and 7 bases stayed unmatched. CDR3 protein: CASSEGSGTVTQYF. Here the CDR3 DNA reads TGTGCCAGCAGTGAAGGTAGCGGGACTGTTACGCAGTATTTT.

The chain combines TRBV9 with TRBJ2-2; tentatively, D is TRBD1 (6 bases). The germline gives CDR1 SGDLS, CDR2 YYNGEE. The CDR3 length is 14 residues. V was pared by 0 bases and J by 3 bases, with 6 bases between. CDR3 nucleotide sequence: TGTGCCAGCAGCGTAGAGGGGGACACCGGGGAGCTGTTTTTT. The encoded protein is CASSVEGDTGELFF.

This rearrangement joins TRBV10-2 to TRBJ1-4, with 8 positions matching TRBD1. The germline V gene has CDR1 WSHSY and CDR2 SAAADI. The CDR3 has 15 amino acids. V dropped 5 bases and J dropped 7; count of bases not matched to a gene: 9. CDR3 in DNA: TGCGCCAGCAGTACCTCCGGGACAGGACTTGAAAAACTGTTTTTT. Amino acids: CASSTSGTGLEKLFF.

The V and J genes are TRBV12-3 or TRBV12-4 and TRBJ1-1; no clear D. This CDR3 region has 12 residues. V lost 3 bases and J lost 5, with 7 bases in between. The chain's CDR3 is CASSFSGTEAFF. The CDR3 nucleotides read TGTGCCAGCAGTTTTTCGGGTACTGAAGCTTTCTTT.

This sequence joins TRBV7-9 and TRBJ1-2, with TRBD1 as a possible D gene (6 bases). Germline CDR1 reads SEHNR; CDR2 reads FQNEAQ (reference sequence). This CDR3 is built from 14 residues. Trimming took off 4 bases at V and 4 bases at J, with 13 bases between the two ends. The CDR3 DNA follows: TGTGCCAGCAGCTCCAGGGGTAGCATCTATGGCTACACCTTC. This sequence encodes CASSSRGSIYGYTF.

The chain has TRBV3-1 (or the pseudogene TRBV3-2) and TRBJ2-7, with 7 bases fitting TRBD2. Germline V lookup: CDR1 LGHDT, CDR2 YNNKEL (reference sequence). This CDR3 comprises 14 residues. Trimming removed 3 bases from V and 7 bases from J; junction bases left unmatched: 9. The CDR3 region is CASSQRLGAGEQYF. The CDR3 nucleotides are TGTGCCAGCAGCCAGCGACTAGGAGCGGGGGAGCAGTACTTC.

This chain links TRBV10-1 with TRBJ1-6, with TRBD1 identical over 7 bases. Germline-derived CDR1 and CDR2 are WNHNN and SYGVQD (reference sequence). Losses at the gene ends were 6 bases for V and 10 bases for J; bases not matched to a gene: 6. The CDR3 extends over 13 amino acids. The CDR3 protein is CASSGTASSPLHF. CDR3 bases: TGCGCCAGCAGCGGGACAGCCAGCTCACCCCTCCACTTT.

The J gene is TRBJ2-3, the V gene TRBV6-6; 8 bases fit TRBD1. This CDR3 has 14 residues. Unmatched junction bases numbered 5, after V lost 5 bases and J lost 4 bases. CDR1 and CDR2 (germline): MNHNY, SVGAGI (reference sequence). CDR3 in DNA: TGTGCCAGCAGTCCCCCAGGGGGCCCAGATACGCAGTATTTT. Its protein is CASSPPGGPDTQYF.

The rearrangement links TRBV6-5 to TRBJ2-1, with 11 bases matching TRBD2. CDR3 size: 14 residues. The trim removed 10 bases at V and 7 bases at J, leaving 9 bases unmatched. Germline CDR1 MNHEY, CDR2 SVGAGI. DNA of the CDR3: TGTGCCACTCAGCCTAGCGGGAGGACGAATGAGCAGTTCTTC. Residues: CATQPSGRTNEQFF.

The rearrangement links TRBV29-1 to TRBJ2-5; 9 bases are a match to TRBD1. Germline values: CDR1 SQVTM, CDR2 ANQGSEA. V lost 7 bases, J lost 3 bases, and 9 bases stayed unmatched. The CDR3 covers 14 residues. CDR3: CSAPGQGAKETQYF. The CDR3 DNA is TGCAGCGCCCCGGGACAGGGCGCAAAAGAGACCCAGTACTTC.